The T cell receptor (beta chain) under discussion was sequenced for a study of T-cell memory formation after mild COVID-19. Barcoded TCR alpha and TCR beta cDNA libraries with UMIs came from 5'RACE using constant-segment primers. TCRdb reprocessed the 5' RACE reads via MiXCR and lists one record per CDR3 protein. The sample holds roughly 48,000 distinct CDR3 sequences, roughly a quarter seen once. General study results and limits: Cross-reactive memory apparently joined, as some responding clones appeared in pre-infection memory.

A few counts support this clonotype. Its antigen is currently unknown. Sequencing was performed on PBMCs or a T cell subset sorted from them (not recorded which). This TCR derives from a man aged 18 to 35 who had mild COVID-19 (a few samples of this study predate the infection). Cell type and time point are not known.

In DNA form, the CDR3 reads TGTGCCAGCAGTGCCGGGAGCACGGGCCAGGAGACCCAGTACTTC. Protein sequence: CASSAGSTGQETQYF. The chain employs TRBV12-3 or TRBV12-4 and TRBJ2-5; maybe TRBD2 (6 bases). V lost 5 bases and J 5 bases, leaving 18 bases between the germline ends. This CDR3 is 15 amino acids long.